This T cell receptor beta chain was sequenced during a study of shared clonotypes between healthy human individuals. Study details: Each donor's CD4 naive and CD4 memory cells filled three plates apiece, CD8 naive two, and CD8 memory one.

Germline CDR1 is SGHRS and CDR2 is YFSETQ. V lost 4 bases and J lost 2; bases outside the gene matches: 6. The CDR3 consists of 15 residues. Assay: immunoSEQ multiplex PCR; the TCRdb copy retains only in-frame clones and omits some. Counted here are 1 million to 1.3 million clones, approximately 80% occurring once; the ten biggest clones make up under 0.8%. Details on this clone: The antigen is unknown.

Findings and limits, study-wide: Only blood was sampled; tissue repertoires likely differ.

Specimen: memory CD4+ T cells from PBMCs. Subset denoted: CD45RA-negative fraction. The gene calls are TRBV5-1 and TRBJ1-2; 9 nucleotides agree with TRBD1. This receptor was obtained from a man younger than 30 in good health. Some clones in this sample may be carry-over from other donors' samples. CDR3 sequence reads: CASSGGTGPNYGYTF. The CDR3 DNA reads TGCGCCAGCAGCGGGGGGACAGGGCCCAACTATGGCTACACCTTC.